This T cell receptor (beta chain) was identified in a study of early T cells in non-severe SARS-CoV-2 infection. In germline, CDR1 is SEHNR, CDR2 FQNEAQ (reference sequence). V was shortened by 0 bases and J by 6 bases, with 15 bases between the two germline ends. This CDR3 is 16 amino acids long. TCRdb processed the 5' RACE reads anew with MiXCR; each CDR3 protein has one entry. The table has just over 70,000 distinct CDR3 sequences, under 15% seen once; the top ten hold roughly 1.2%. As concerns this clonotype: Just one base apart from a much larger clone, this may be a read error.

This chain connects TRBV7-9 to TRBJ2-1; tentatively, D is TRBD2 (5 bases). This receptor was taken from an adult who was a healthcare worker with PCR-confirmed SARS-CoV-2 infection or an uninfected control (not recorded which). The specimen was whole blood. The CDR3 nucleotides are TGTGCCAGCAGCTTAGCGGCGGGTTTGTATACCAATGAGCAGTTCTTC. This gives the protein CASSLAAGLYTNEQFF.